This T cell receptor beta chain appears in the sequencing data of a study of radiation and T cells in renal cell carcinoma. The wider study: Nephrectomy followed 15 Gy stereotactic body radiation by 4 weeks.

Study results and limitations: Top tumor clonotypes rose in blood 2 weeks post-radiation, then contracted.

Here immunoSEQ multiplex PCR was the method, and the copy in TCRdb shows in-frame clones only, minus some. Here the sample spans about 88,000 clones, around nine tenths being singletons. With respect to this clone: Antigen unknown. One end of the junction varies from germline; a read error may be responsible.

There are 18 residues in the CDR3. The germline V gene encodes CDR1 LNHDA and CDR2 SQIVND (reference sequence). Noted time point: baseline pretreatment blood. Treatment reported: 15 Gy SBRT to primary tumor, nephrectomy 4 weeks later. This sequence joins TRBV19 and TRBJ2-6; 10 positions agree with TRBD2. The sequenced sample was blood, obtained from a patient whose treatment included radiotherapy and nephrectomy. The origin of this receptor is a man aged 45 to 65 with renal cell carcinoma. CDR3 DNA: TGTGCCTGTAGTATACTTCTAGCGGGAGTCTCTGGGGCCAACGTCCTGACTTTC. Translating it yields CACSILLAGVSGANVLTF. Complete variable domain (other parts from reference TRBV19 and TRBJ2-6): DGGITQSPKYLFRKEGQNVTLSCEQNLNHDAMYWYRQDPGQGLRLIYYSQIVNDFQKGDIAEGYSVSREKKESFPLTVTSAQKNPTAFYLCACSILLAGVSGANVLTFGAGSRLTVL.